This record looks at one T cell receptor (beta chain) sequence and its context. Its antigen remains unidentified. Donors were ostensibly healthy at sampling, although undocumented immune exposures were probable. The record originates from a study of cytomegalovirus exposure and HLA in healthy donors. The CDR3 has 15 residues. The V gene end was trimmed by 5 bases and the J gene end by 4 bases; junction bases not matched to a gene: 4. Germline V CDR1 and CDR2: SGHVS, FNYEAQ. The PCR contained 60 Vbeta and 13 Jbeta primers. The repertoire was sequenced with immunoSEQ multiplex PCR; TCRdb's copy has only in-frame clones and lacks some. This table holds about 160,000 clones, around 80% found once. Findings and limits, study-wide: An analysis was carried out at a later point. It showed that HLA-associated TCR beta chains were more clonally expanded than equally common non-associated chains. Rarity marked most TCR sequences, yet some public TCRs occurred in many donors. There were 160 or so TCR beta chains listed as cytomegalovirus-associated.

The receptor was isolated from a man aged 18 to 30 in good health and CMV-seropositive. Sequenced input: PBMCs. This rearrangement joins TRBV7-6 to TRBJ2-2; TRBD1 matches at 10 bases. The CDR3 DNA is TGTGCCAGCAGCCCCGGGACAGGGGCCACCGGGGAGCTGTTTTTT. Translating gives CASSPGTGATGELFF.